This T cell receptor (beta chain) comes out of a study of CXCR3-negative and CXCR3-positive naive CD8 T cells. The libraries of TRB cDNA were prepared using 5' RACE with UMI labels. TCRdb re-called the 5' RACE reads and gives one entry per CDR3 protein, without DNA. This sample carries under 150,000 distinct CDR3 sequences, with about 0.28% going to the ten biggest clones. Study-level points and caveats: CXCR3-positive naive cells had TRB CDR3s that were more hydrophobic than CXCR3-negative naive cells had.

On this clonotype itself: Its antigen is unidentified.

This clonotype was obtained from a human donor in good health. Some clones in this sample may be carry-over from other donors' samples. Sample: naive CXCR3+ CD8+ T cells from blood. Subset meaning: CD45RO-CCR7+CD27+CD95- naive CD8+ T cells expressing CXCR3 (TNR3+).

CDR3: CASSEQDQPQHF. This chain joins TRBV5-6 and TRBJ1-5; TCRdb picks TRBD1, but there is no DNA to check that call. Germline-derived CDR1 and CDR2 are SGHDT and YYEEEE. CDR3 length: 12 residues.